These T cell receptor beta chains were read from a single sample in a study of control samples from healthy donors and cancer patients. Sequenced by immunoSEQ multiplex PCR; TCRdb stores in-frame clones only, minus some. Of 150,000 to 200,000 clones listed, 75% to 95% are singletons. Material for sequencing was blood. The receptor set was obtained from a woman under 40 in good health. The CDR3 runs from the conserved cysteine through the conserved F or W. The order of the fields is D gene, V gene, clone size, J gene, CDR3 DNA, CDR3 protein. A D gene is named only where the DNA matches it firmly. Clone size appears in some rows only: once, few, many, or a class for an expanded clone.

d_gene: NA
v_gene: TRBV10-2
abundance: NA
j_gene: TRBJ1-1
CDR3nt: TGCGCCAGCAGTGCGGGGCGCGGTGACACTGAAGCTTTCTTT
CDR3aa: CASSAGRGDTEAFF

d_gene: NA
v_gene: TRBV19
abundance: few
j_gene: TRBJ2-7
CDR3nt: TGTGCCAGTAGTCGAACCGGGACTGCCTCCGAGCAGTACTTC
CDR3aa: CASSRTGTASEQYF

d_gene: NA
v_gene: TRBV4-3
abundance: NA
j_gene: TRBJ1-2
CDR3nt: TGCGCCAGCAGCCAAGAAAGGGCAGGGGCCAACTATGGCTACACCTTC
CDR3aa: CASSQERAGANYGYTF

d_gene: NA
v_gene: TRBV28
abundance: once
j_gene: TRBJ2-2
CDR3nt: TGTGCCAGCAGTCGGGGGCTGGACACCGGGGAGCTGTTTTTT
CDR3aa: CASSRGLDTGELFF

d_gene: NA
v_gene: TRBV18
abundance: NA
j_gene: TRBJ1-1
CDR3nt: TGTGCCAGCTCACCACGGCAGGACACTGAAGCTTTCTTT
CDR3aa: CASSPRQDTEAFF

d_gene: NA
v_gene: TRBV7-6
abundance: few
j_gene: TRBJ1-1
CDR3nt: TGTGCCAGCAGCTTAGCGGCAGTCCTACACACTGAAGCTTTCTTT
CDR3aa: CASSLAAVLHTEAFF

d_gene: NA
v_gene: TRBV7-8
abundance: once
j_gene: TRBJ1-2
CDR3nt: TGTGCCAGCAGCTTATCCGGGACGGCCTCCTACTATGGCTACACCTTC
CDR3aa: CASSLSGTASYYGYTF

d_gene: TRBD2
v_gene: TRBV18
abundance: NA
j_gene: TRBJ2-2
CDR3nt: TGTGCCAGCTCCCCCGGGACTAGCGGTACCGGGGAGCTGTTTTTT
CDR3aa: CASSPGTSGTGELFF

d_gene: TRBD2
v_gene: TRBV11-2
abundance: once
j_gene: TRBJ2-7
CDR3nt: TGTGCCAGCAGCTCCGGGACTAGCGGGAGGGCCTACGAGCAGTACTTC
CDR3aa: CASSSGTSGRAYEQYF

d_gene: NA
v_gene: TRBV7-7
abundance: NA
j_gene: TRBJ2-5
CDR3nt: TGTGCCAGCAGCTTGGGAGGGGGAGAGACCCAGTACTTC
CDR3aa: CASSLGGGETQYF

d_gene: TRBD2
v_gene: TRBV4-2
abundance: once
j_gene: TRBJ2-1
CDR3nt: TGTGCCAGCAGCCCCCTAGCGGGAGGGTGGGGTGAGCAGTTCTTC
CDR3aa: CASSPLAGGWGEQFF

d_gene: NA
v_gene: TRBV7-2
abundance: NA
j_gene: TRBJ1-5
CDR3nt: TGTGCCAGCAGCTTAGCCCCGGGCTCCAATCAGCCCCAGCATTTT
CDR3aa: CASSLAPGSNQPQHF

d_gene: TRBD2
v_gene: TRBV11-2
abundance: once
j_gene: TRBJ2-3
CDR3nt: TGTGCCAGCAGCCTAGTAATTGGGGGGGCAGATACGCAGTATTTT
CDR3aa: CASSLVIGGADTQYF

d_gene: NA
v_gene: TRBV6-5
abundance: NA
j_gene: TRBJ1-5
CDR3nt: TGTGCCAGCAGACCGACAGGCGTAAATCAGCCCCAGCATTTT
CDR3aa: CASRPTGVNQPQHF

d_gene: TRBD2
v_gene: TRBV27
abundance: NA
j_gene: TRBJ2-3
CDR3nt: TGTGCCAGCAGTATCCCCACTAGCGGGATCACAGATACGCAGTATTTT
CDR3aa: CASSIPTSGITDTQYF

d_gene: NA
v_gene: TRBV12-5
abundance: NA
j_gene: TRBJ1-5
CDR3nt: TGTGCTAGTGGTCTGTACAGCGGAGGGCCCCAGCATTTT
CDR3aa: CASGLYSGGPQHF

d_gene: NA
v_gene: TRBV5-1
abundance: NA
j_gene: TRBJ2-3
CDR3nt: TGCGCCAGCAGCTTGGGTGGGGGGAGCACAGATACGCAGTATTTT
CDR3aa: CASSLGGGSTDTQYF

d_gene: NA
v_gene: TRBV12-3/TRBV12-4
abundance: NA
j_gene: TRBJ2-7
CDR3nt: TGTGCCAGCAGCCTCGACACGTACGAGCAGTACTTC
CDR3aa: CASSLDTYEQYF

d_gene: NA
v_gene: TRBV4-3
abundance: NA
j_gene: TRBJ2-7
CDR3nt: TGCGCCAGCAGCCAAGATCAGGTGCACGAGCAGTACTTC
CDR3aa: CASSQDQVHEQYF

d_gene: NA
v_gene: TRBV19
abundance: once
j_gene: TRBJ1-2
CDR3nt: TGTGCCAGTAGTGACAGGACCTATGGCTACACCTTC
CDR3aa: CASSDRTYGYTF

d_gene: NA
v_gene: TRBV4-1
abundance: NA
j_gene: TRBJ2-1
CDR3nt: TGCGCCAGCAGCCAAGTACACAATGAGCAGTTCTTC
CDR3aa: CASSQVHNEQFF

d_gene: NA
v_gene: TRBV27
abundance: NA
j_gene: TRBJ1-3
CDR3nt: TGTGCCAGCAGTTCCCCCGGGACACCTGGAAACACCATATATTTT
CDR3aa: CASSSPGTPGNTIYF

d_gene: TRBD2
v_gene: TRBV5-5
abundance: NA
j_gene: TRBJ2-5
CDR3nt: TGTACCAGCAGTCTAGCGGGGACGGAGACCCAGTACTTC
CDR3aa: CTSSLAGTETQYF

d_gene: NA
v_gene: TRBV7-2
abundance: NA
j_gene: TRBJ2-1
CDR3nt: TGTGCCAGCAGCTTACAAAGCACCAGCTCCTACAATGAGCAGTTCTTC
CDR3aa: CASSLQSTSSYNEQFF

d_gene: TRBD2
v_gene: TRBV24-1
abundance: NA
j_gene: TRBJ2-3
CDR3nt: TGTGCCACCAGTGACAGTACAACTAGCGGCTACACAGATACGCAGTATTTT
CDR3aa: CATSDSTTSGYTDTQYF

d_gene: NA
v_gene: TRBV6-6
abundance: NA
j_gene: TRBJ1-2
CDR3nt: TGTGCCAGCACCCGGGAGGGCTATGGCTACACCTTC
CDR3aa: CASTREGYGYTF

d_gene: TRBD1
v_gene: TRBV23-1
abundance: once
j_gene: TRBJ1-1
CDR3nt: TGCGCCAGCAGTCAATCGCCGACAGGGGGCACTGAAGCTTTCTTT
CDR3aa: CASSQSPTGGTEAFF

d_gene: NA
v_gene: TRBV2
abundance: NA
j_gene: TRBJ1-2
CDR3nt: TGTGCCAGCAGCGGACAGAACTATGGCTACACCTTC
CDR3aa: CASSGQNYGYTF

d_gene: TRBD1
v_gene: TRBV7-8
abundance: NA
j_gene: TRBJ2-1
CDR3nt: TGTGCCAGCAGCTTAGGGACAGGGAACTACAATGAGCAGTTCTTC
CDR3aa: CASSLGTGNYNEQFF

d_gene: NA
v_gene: TRBV6-6
abundance: NA
j_gene: TRBJ2-2
CDR3nt: TGTGCCAGCAGTTATGCGGCCGGGGAGCTGTTTTTT
CDR3aa: CASSYAAGELFF

d_gene: TRBD2
v_gene: TRBV6-4
abundance: once
j_gene: TRBJ2-3
CDR3nt: TGTGCCAGCAGTGATAGCGGGGGGGCGACAGATACGCAGTATTTT
CDR3aa: CASSDSGGATDTQYF